The T cell receptor (beta chain) described here comes from a study of blood T cell repertoires in COVID-19. For the study at large: The United States, Italy and Spain were the sources of the acute and convalescent COVID-19 samples. Nucleic acid was either cDNA or gDNA, and it came from T cells, B-cell-depleted T cells, or PBMCs.

Germline values: CDR1 SGHVT, CDR2 SQSDAQ. The CDR3 length is 13 residues. Trimming left V 5 bases short and J 9 bases short, with 14 bases between. In the study's own analysis: Counts of nucleated cells, estimated from reference gene primer amplification, were obtained. Clones were read by immunoSEQ multiplex PCR, and TCRdb kept only the in-frame ones, dropping some. That table is the source of V, J and clone size, and D and trimming were worked out from the DNA. The data contain fewer than 300,000 clones, around 89% of them seen just once; the ten biggest clones take up around 0.88%. Sequences were obtained from peripheral blood. The sequence came from a man aged 25-45 years with acute or convalescent COVID-19. This chain uses TRBV7-4 with TRBJ2-4; D call uncertain. CDR3 amino acids: CASSPHTVGIQYF. Here the CDR3 DNA reads TGTGCCAGCAGCCCCCACACAGTGGGCATTCAGTACTTC.